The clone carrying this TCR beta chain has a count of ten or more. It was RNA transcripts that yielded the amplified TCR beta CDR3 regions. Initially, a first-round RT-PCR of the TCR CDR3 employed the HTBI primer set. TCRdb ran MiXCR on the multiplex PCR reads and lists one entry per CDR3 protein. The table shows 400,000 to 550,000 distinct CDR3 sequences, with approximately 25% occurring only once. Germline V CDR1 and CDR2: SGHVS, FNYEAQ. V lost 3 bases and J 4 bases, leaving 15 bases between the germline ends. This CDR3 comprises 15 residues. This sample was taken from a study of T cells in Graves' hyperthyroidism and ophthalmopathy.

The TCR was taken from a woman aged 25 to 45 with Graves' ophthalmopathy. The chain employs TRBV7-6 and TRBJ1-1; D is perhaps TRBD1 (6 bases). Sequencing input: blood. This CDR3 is CASSFSTGGGTEAFF. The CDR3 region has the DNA TGTGCCAGCAGCTTCAGTACAGGAGGGGGCACTGAAGCTTTCTTT.